The clone carrying this T cell receptor beta chain was observed a handful of times. The antigen remains unidentified. MiXCR, run by TCRdb on the reads, gives a single entry per CDR3 protein. Among just over 450,000 distinct CDR3 sequences listed, roughly 42% were seen once. This entry belongs to a study of T cell repertoires in cytomegalovirus infection. Study information: Recently identified HLA-C-restricted and well-studied HLA-B-restricted CMV epitopes were used.

Germline assignment: CDR1 MNHNS and CDR2 SASEGT. Trimming took 6 bases from V and 6 from J, leaving 10 bases between them. The CDR3 runs 12 residues. The study, taken as a whole, reports: Carriage of CMV together with the relevant HLA was identifiable through cumulative public TCR beta family frequency.

The source material was cultured PBMCs, sampled from culture after CMV antigen stimulation. The rearrangement links TRBV6-1 to TRBJ2-3, with a tentative D call TRBD2 (5 bases). This receptor was obtained from a human donor in good health (CMV status not recorded). Some clones in this sample may be carry-over from other donors' samples. CDR3 DNA: TGTGCCAGCAGGGGAGTGGGGGATACGCAGTATTTT. It codes for CASRGVGDTQYF.